These 20 T cell receptor beta chains came from one sample sequenced in a study of CD8 T cells in ankylosing spondylitis. TCRdb processed the 5' RACE reads anew with MiXCR; each CDR3 protein has one entry. The sample carries 200,000 to 300,000 distinct CDR3 sequences, 8% to 9.5% recorded once. The sample comprised blood, either unsorted or a sorted T cell fraction (not recorded which). The receptors stem from a male donor with ankylosing spondylitis or in good health (not recorded which).

This clonotype was counted ten times or more. The rearrangement links TRBV6-1 to TRBJ1-5, with 7 bases matching TRBD1. Losses at the gene ends were 2 bases for V and 9 bases for J; bases not matched to a gene: 4. The CDR3 is 13 residues long. Germline CDR1 is MNHNS and CDR2 is SASEGT. The CDR3 sequence: CASSETSGGPQHF. In DNA form, the CDR3 reads TGTGCCAGCAGTGAAACATCAGGGGGGCCCCAGCATTTT.

The chain links TRBV20-1 to TRBJ2-3; no firm D call. Germline V CDR1 and CDR2: DFQATT, SNEGSKA (reference sequence). Trimming pared 6 bases from V and 1 base from J, leaving 8 bases between. The CDR3 is 12 amino acids. The CDR3 reads CSARVRTDTQYF. The CDR3 DNA is TGCAGTGCAAGGGTCCGCACAGATACGCAGTATTTT.

The sample holds many counts of this clonotype. The V and J genes are TRBV2 and TRBJ2-3; TRBD1 might be the D (6 bases). Germline assignment: CDR1 SNHLY and CDR2 FYNNEI. This CDR3 spans 16 amino acids. V shed 0 bases and J shed 6 bases, with 16 bases lying between them. CDR3 bases: TGTGCCAGCAGTGAAGCGAGTTATTGGGGGCGGGATACGCAGTATTTT. Protein: CASSEASYWGRDTQYF.

This clonotype was recorded a few times. The chain employs TRBV4-3 and TRBJ2-7, with D unclear. Trimming stripped 1 base from V and 2 bases from J, with 12 bases between. Germline CDR1 and CDR2: LGHNA and YSLEER. This CDR3 contains 15 residues. CDR3 in DNA: TGCGCCAGCAGCCAAGCTCAATCCAGTACCTACGAGCAGTACTTC. The encoded protein is CASSQAQSSTYEQYF.

Only a few counts were recorded for this clonotype. This chain links TRBV7-2 with TRBJ1-1; D gene unclear. Germline lookup yields CDR1 SGHTA and CDR2 FQGNSA. This CDR3 contains 15 residues. Trimming took 6 bases from V and 1 from J, leaving 15 bases between them. The CDR3 nucleotides read TGTGCCAGCAGGCCACCCCCGGACCCGAACACTGAAGCTTTCTTT. This translates into CASRPPPDPNTEAFF.

In this sample, this clonotype turned up many times. The chain links TRBV27 to TRBJ1-4; D is possibly TRBD1 (6 bases). V gave up 11 bases and J gave up 11 bases, with 21 bases separating them. From germline, CDR1 is MNHEY and CDR2 SMNVEV (reference sequence). This CDR3 is 13 amino acids long. The CDR3 DNA is TGTGCCTCCGCCCCCTCAGGGGACGGGAAACTGTTTTTT. This translates into CASAPSGDGKLFF. Combining the CDR3 with reference TRBV27 and TRBJ1-4 gives the whole variable domain EAQVTQNPRYLITVTGKKLTVTCSQNMNHEYMSWYRQDPGLGLRQIYYSMNVEVTDKGDVPEGYKVSRKEKRNFPLILESPSPNQTSLYFCASAPSGDGKLFFGSGTQLSVL.

This clonotype showed up many times. The V and J genes are TRBV6-1 and TRBJ1-5; 10 nucleotides line up with TRBD1. Germline loops: CDR1 MNHNS, CDR2 SASEGT. This CDR3 is 18 amino acids long. Germline trimming cut 6 bases from V and 0 bases from J; bases unmatched to any gene: 11. CDR3 loop: CASSAGQGLGYSNQPQHF. The CDR3 DNA reads as TGTGCCAGCAGCGCGGGACAGGGGTTAGGATATAGCAATCAGCCCCAGCATTTT.

The chain links TRBV3-1 to TRBJ1-4; D gene uncertain. Trimming removed 6 bases from V and 0 bases from J, with 8 bases in between. The CDR3 is 14 residues long. CDR1 is LGHDT and CDR2 is YNNKEL in the germline V gene (reference sequence). The CDR3 bases are TGTGCCAGCAGGCTGGACCCAACTAATGAAAAACTGTTTTTT. It yields the protein CASRLDPTNEKLFF.

This clonotype was seen many times. The chain links TRBV20-1 to TRBJ1-6; 8 nucleotides align to TRBD1. Germline lookup yields CDR1 DFQATT and CDR2 SNEGSKA (reference sequence). V lost 5 bases and J lost 5; bases outside the gene matches: 5. The CDR3 loop spans 14 amino acids. CDR3 coding DNA: TGCAGTGCTGAAGACAGGGGTAATAATTCACCCCTCCACTTT. Residues: CSAEDRGNNSPLHF.

In its sample, this clonotype was seen many times. The rearrangement uses TRBV5-5 and TRBJ2-5; unclear D gene. V shed 0 bases and J shed 9 bases, with 15 bases lying between them. The CDR3 loop spans 14 amino acids. Germline-derived CDR1 and CDR2 are SGHKS and YYEKEE (reference sequence). CDR3 coding DNA: TGTGCCAGCAGCTTGGCCGGCCCAGGAATGTCCCAGTACTTC. Its protein product is CASSLAGPGMSQYF.

Concerning this clonotype itself: In this CDR3 the conserved last residue, phenylalanine or tryptophan, is missing, so a read error is likely. The chain combines TRBV4-3 with TRBJ2-3; D is possibly TRBD2 (6 bases). The CDR3 runs 16 residues. With 4 bases removed from V and 0 bases from J, the gap between germline ends came to 14 bases. Germline V CDR1 and CDR2: LGHNA, YSLEER. The CDR3: CASSPHFAGSTDTQYS. For the CDR3, the DNA is TGCGCCAGCAGCCCGCATTTCGCGGGGAGCACAGATACGCAGTATTCT.

The chain uses TRBV5-4 and TRBJ2-3; D perhaps matches TRBD2 (7 bases). This CDR3 is 14 amino acids long. CDR1 SGHNT and CDR2 YYREEE come from the germline V gene (reference sequence). With 4 bases removed from V and 4 bases from J, the gap between germline ends came to 13 bases. The CDR3 bases are TGTGCCAGCAGCACGGGGGGCCCAGCAGATACGCAGTATTTT. This gives the protein CASSTGGPADTQYF.

This clonotype has a count of ten or more. The chain joins TRBV12-3 or TRBV12-4 to TRBJ1-6, with 7 bases that match TRBD1. With 6 bases clipped from V and 9 bases from J, the junction kept 8 bases outside the gene matches. The CDR3 is made up of 14 amino acids. DNA for the CDR3: TGTGCCAGCAGCCCTCGACAGGGCGGTTCACCCCTCCACTTT. This translates into CASSPRQGGSPLHF.

This sequence joins TRBV7-2 and TRBJ2-7, with TRBD1 as a possible D gene (5 bases). Germline V lookup: CDR1 SGHTA, CDR2 FQGNSA. The V and J ends lost 2 bases and 5 bases respectively, with 16 bases between them. The CDR3 runs to 15 residues. The CDR3, as DNA: TGTGCCAGCAGCTTAAAGTTACGGCAGGGCGACGAGCAGTACTTC. This translates into CASSLKLRQGDEQYF.

This clonotype was counted many times. The rearrangement uses TRBV6-5 and TRBJ2-7; possible D gene TRBD2, 6 bases. V was trimmed by 4 bases and J by 6 bases, leaving 10 bases between them. Per germline, CDR1 MNHEY and CDR2 SVGAGI. The CDR3 extends over 12 amino acids. The CDR3 coding sequence is TGTGCCAGCAGTTCGACTAGTTTCGAGCAGTACTTC. It codes for CASSSTSFEQYF.

The chain joins TRBV4-3 to TRBJ2-2; no definite D call. Germline CDR1 and CDR2: LGHNA and YSLEER. The CDR3 loop spans 13 amino acids. The germline V and J ends were trimmed by 1 base and 7 bases, with 7 bases remaining between them. The CDR3 spells CASSQGKNGELFF. The CDR3, as DNA: TGCGCCAGCAGCCAAGGAAAGAACGGGGAGCTGTTTTTT.

The table lists this clonotype with a few counts. CDR3 sequence: CASTMGQIYGYTF. The CDR3 nucleotides read TGTGCCAGCACAATGGGACAGATATATGGCTACACCTTC. The V and J genes are TRBV19 and TRBJ1-2, with 7 bases lining up with TRBD1. The CDR3 is 13 amino acids. Germline CDR1 reads LNHDA; CDR2 reads SQIVND (reference sequence). J gave up 5 bases and V 9 bases, and 9 bases lay outside the gene matches.

This clonotype came up many times. This chain joins TRBV12-3 or TRBV12-4 and TRBJ1-2; 12 nucleotides line up with TRBD1. The CDR3 consists of 15 residues. V lost 4 bases and J lost 8; bases outside the gene matches: 8. The DNA for the CDR3 is TGTGCCAGCAGTTCACCGGGACAGGGGGCGGAGGGCTACACCTTC. As protein: CASSSPGQGAEGYTF.

This clonotype was picked up many times. The J gene is TRBJ2-3, the V gene TRBV20-1; 10 bases align to TRBD2. Trimming at V came to 3 bases and at J to 2 bases, leaving 5 bases not matched to a gene. The CDR3 has 15 amino acids. The V gene's germline CDR1 is DFQATT and CDR2 SNEGSKA (reference sequence). CDR3 coding DNA: TGCAGTGCTAGGGAAGCGGGAGGGCCCACAGATACGCAGTATTTT. Protein sequence: CSAREAGGPTDTQYF.

This clonotype was detected only once. The chain links TRBV5-4 to TRBJ2-2; 8 nucleotides line up with TRBD1. The CDR3 consists of 15 residues. The germline V gene encodes CDR1 SGHNT and CDR2 YYREEE (reference sequence). J gave up 0 bases and V 2 bases, and 0 bases lay outside the gene matches. In DNA, the CDR3 is TGTGCCAGCAGCTTCAGGGGGCCGAACACCGGGGAGCTGTTTTTT. Amino acids: CASSFRGPNTGELFF.